This T cell receptor (beta chain) was retrieved from a study of a mutant IDH1 vaccine in newly diagnosed glioma. The V end lost 0 bases, the J end lost 2 bases, and 9 bases lay between the germline ends. CDR1 and CDR2 from the germline V gene are SGHRS and YFSETQ. This CDR3 is 15 amino acids long. Some clones are missing from TCRdb's copy, which holds only in-frame ones; the method was immunoSEQ multiplex PCR. The sample shows tens of thousands of clones, about four fifths of them seen only once. The time point was: week 35, safety follow-up. Every single dose of the vaccine, 300 ug of mutant IDH1 20-mer peptide, came with topical imiquimod. As to this clone: Its antigen is unknown.

The source was PBMCs, collected from a glioma patient whose treatment included an IDH1 peptide vaccine. The origin of this receptor is a man between 18 and 29 years old with glioma. V is TRBV5-1 and J is TRBJ2-1, with D tentatively TRBD2 (6 bases). The CDR3 spells CASSLGLVTYNEQFF. CDR3 bases: TGCGCCAGCAGCTTGGGACTAGTAACCTACAATGAGCAGTTCTTC.